Each of the 2 T cell receptor beta chains below was sequenced from the same sample in a study of identical twins. TCRdb re-derived calls from the 5' RACE reads in MiXCR, one entry per CDR3 protein. The sample records 1.5 million to 2 million distinct CDR3 sequences, more than 30% being singletons. Input material: cord blood. Receptors originate from a newborn girl in good health.

The chain joins TRBV20-1 to TRBJ1-5; 7 positions match TRBD1. CDR1 is DFQATT, CDR2 SNEGSKA, per germline (reference sequence). The CDR3 covers 14 residues. V lost 2 bases and J lost 2; bases outside the gene matches: 3. CDR3 DNA sequence: TGCAGTGCTAGACCAACAGGGGGCAATCAGCCCCAGCATTTT. This sequence encodes CSARPTGGNQPQHF.

The chain uses TRBV7-9 and TRBJ1-1; D might be TRBD1 (5 bases). V was clipped by 6 bases and J by 1 base, with 12 bases between them. This CDR3 comprises 14 residues. CDR1 is SEHNR and CDR2 is FQNEAQ in the germline V gene (reference sequence). The CDR3 sequence is CASRTDSPNTEAFF. The CDR3 DNA sequence: TGTGCCAGCAGAACCGACAGCCCGAACACTGAAGCTTTCTTT.